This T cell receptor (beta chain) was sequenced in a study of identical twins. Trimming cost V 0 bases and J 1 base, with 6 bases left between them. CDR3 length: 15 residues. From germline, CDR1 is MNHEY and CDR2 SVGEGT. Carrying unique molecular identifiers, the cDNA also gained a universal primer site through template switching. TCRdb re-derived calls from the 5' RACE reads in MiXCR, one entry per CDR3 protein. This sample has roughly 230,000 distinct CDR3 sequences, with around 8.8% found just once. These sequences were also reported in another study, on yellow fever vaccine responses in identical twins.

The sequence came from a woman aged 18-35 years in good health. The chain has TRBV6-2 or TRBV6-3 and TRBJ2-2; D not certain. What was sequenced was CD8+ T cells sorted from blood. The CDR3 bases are TGTGCCAGCAGTTACTCTCGTATGAACACCGGGGAGCTGTTTTTT. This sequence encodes CASSYSRMNTGELFF.